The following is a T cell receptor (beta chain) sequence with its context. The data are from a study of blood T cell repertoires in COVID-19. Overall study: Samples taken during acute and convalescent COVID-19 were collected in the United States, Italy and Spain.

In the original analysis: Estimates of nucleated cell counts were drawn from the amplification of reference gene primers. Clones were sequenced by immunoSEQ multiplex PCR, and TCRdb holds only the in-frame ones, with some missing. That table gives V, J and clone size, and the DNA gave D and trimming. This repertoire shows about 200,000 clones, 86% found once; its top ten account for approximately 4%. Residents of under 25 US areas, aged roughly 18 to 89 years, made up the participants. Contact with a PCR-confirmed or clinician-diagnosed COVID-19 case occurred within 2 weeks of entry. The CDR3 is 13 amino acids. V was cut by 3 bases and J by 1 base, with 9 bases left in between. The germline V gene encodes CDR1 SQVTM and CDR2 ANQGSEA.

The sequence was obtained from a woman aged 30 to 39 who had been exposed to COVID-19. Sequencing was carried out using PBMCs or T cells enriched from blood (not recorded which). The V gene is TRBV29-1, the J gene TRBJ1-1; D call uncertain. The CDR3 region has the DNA TGCAGCGTTGACAGGCAGGAGAACACTGAAGCTTTCTTT. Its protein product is CSVDRQENTEAFF.